One TCR beta chain is described in this entry. Its antigen is not known. These data come from a study of T cells in localized non-small cell lung cancer. This CDR3 has 11 amino acids. Germline values: CDR1 GTSNPN, CDR2 SVGIG (reference sequence). Trimming removed 0 bases from V and 8 bases from J, with 7 bases in between. Sequencing used immunoSEQ multiplex PCR; TCRdb keeps in-frame clones, though not all of them. The sample has about 19,000 clones, 75% to 95% seen once. Study observations and caveats: In the blood, greater T cell density corresponded to longer overall survival.

This clonotype was obtained from a male donor at least 60 years old with stage I squamous cell lung carcinoma. The material was peripheral blood, obtained before any cancer treatment. The rearrangement joins TRBV30 to TRBJ1-2; TRBD1 might be the D (5 bases). The CDR3 DNA reads as TGTGCCTGGAGTGTCGGGGGAGGCTACACCTTC. This gives the protein CAWSVGGGYTF.